These T cell receptor beta chains were read from a single sample in a study of blood T cell repertoires in COVID-19. The repertoire was sequenced with immunoSEQ multiplex PCR; TCRdb's copy has only in-frame clones and lacks some. This sample has around 72,000 clones; roughly 86% occur once, and the top ten carry around 30%. The sample was peripheral blood. The source of these receptors is a man in his forties or fifties with acute or convalescent COVID-19. CDR3s include the opening cysteine and the closing phenylalanine or tryptophan. The order of the fields is J gene, clone size, V gene, D gene, CDR3 DNA, CDR3 protein. D genes are given only for firm matches. Size tells how often a clone was seen (once, few, many) or the class of an expanded clone, and some rows leave it out.

TRBJ2-3	NA	TRBV7-9	TRBD1	TGTGCCAGCAGCTTCTACAGGGGTACAGATACGCAGTATTTT	CASSFYRGTDTQYF
TRBJ2-7	NA	TRBV9	NA	TGTGCCAGCAGCGCACAGGGTTCCGGAACCTACGAGCAGTACTTC	CASSAQGSGTYEQYF
TRBJ2-2	few	TRBV7-3	TRBD1	TGTGCCAGCGGACAGGGGCTAGCGAACACCGGGGAGCTGTTTTTT	CASGQGLANTGELFF
TRBJ2-7	NA	TRBV5-6	TRBD1	TGTGCCAGCAGCTTGGTAATTTGGACAGGGAGCGAGCAGTACTTC	CASSLVIWTGSEQYF
TRBJ1-3	NA	TRBV6-6	NA	TGTGCCAGCAGTTCTGAGAGTAAATCTGGAAACACCATATATTTT	CASSSESKSGNTIYF
TRBJ1-3	NA	TRBV7-6	TRBD1	TGTGCCAGCAGCGTTACTACCCAACAGGGGCTGGCTGGAAACACCATATATTTT	CASSVTTQQGLAGNTIYF
TRBJ1-6	NA	TRBV5-1	NA	TGCGCCAGCAGCTTGATGGGACAACAAGGTAATTCACCCCTCCACTTT	CASSLMGQQGNSPLHF
TRBJ2-2	NA	TRBV6-5	NA	TGTGCCAGCACCGAACTGACTAGTCGAACCGGGGAGCTGTTTTTT	CASTELTSRTGELFF
TRBJ1-5	NA	TRBV4-2	NA	TGTGCCAGCAGCCCCTCCGGGAATAGCAATCAGCCCCAGCATTTT	CASSPSGNSNQPQHF
TRBJ1-1	NA	TRBV5-5	TRBD1	TGTGCCAGCAGCGCCGGGACAGTGAACACTGAAGCTTTCTTT	CASSAGTVNTEAFF
TRBJ2-7	few	TRBV6-4	TRBD2	TGTGCCAGCAGTGGTAGCGGGGGATCCTACGAGCAGTACTTC	CASSGSGGSYEQYF
TRBJ2-5	NA	TRBV4-2	NA	TGTGCCAGCAGCCAAGTTGGGGGCCTAGGAGAGACCCAGTACTTC	CASSQVGGLGETQYF
TRBJ2-5	NA	TRBV7-6	TRBD1	TGTGCCAGCAATAGAGGGACAGTTCAAGAGACCCAGTACTTC	CASNRGTVQETQYF
TRBJ1-6	NA	TRBV5-1	NA	TGCGCCAGCAGCGACGCTACAGGGTACGGTTCACCCCTCCACTTT	CASSDATGYGSPLHF